A selection of T cell receptor beta chains follows, all from one sample in a study of identical twins. TCRdb itself ran the 5' RACE reads through MiXCR, one entry per CDR3 protein. The sample shows 200,000 or so distinct CDR3 sequences, about 7.5% of them seen only once. The same sample was also studied in work on yellow fever vaccine responses in identical twins.

The sequenced sample consisted of memory (CD45RO+) T cells sorted from blood. The origin of the receptors is a woman aged 18 to 35 in good health. The CDR3 runs from the conserved cysteine through the conserved F or W. The D gene is left open where the match is weak. Expanded clones are given a class, and other clones once, few, many or no size at all.

CDR3 DNA	CDR3 protein	D gene	clone size	J gene	V gene	CDR3 length
TGTGCCAGCATGGGGTCGGGCGGTTACACAGATACGCAGTATTTT	CASMGSGGYTDTQYF	.	.	TRBJ2-3	TRBV2	15
TGTGCCAGCAGTCAAAGGAGGGCCAGAACCACAGATACGCAGTATTTT	CASSQRRARTTDTQYF	.	many	TRBJ2-3	TRBV2	16
TGTGCCAGCAGCCAAGATCCCCGCCAGACAGGAGTTAATGAAAAACTGTTTTTT	CASSQDPRQTGVNEKLFF	.	.	TRBJ1-4	TRBV14	18
TGTGCCAGCAGCATTAGCGGGGGTCCCCCGAGCCACGAGCAGTACTTC	CASSISGGPPSHEQYF	.	.	TRBJ2-7	TRBV21-1	16
TGCAGTGCGGAGCCCCTGACAGGGGGTAAAACCAGGGAAGCTTTCTTT	CSAEPLTGGKTREAFF	TRBD1	many	TRBJ1-1	TRBV20-1	16
TGTGCCAGCTCAGACCGGGACGGCCTCTACGAGCAGTACTTC	CASSDRDGLYEQYF	.	.	TRBJ2-7	TRBV18	14
TGTGCCAGCAGCCAAGCAGGGGGACGGGGCAATGAGCAGTTCTTC	CASSQAGGRGNEQFF	TRBD1	few	TRBJ2-1	TRBV4-2	15
TGTGCCAGCAGTGGGACAGGGGAAAACACCATATATTTT	CASSGTGENTIYF	TRBD1	many	TRBJ1-3	TRBV7-9	13
TGTGCCAGCAGCCCGAACACACTAGCGTCCGAGCAGTACTTC	CASSPNTLASEQYF	TRBD2	.	TRBJ2-7	TRBV11-2	14
TGCAGCGTTTCACTTGACTCTGGGGCCAACGTCCTGACTTTC	CSVSLDSGANVLTF	.	many	TRBJ2-6	TRBV29-1	14
TGTGCCTGGAGCAGACTACTATACAATGAGCAGTTCTTC	CAWSRLLYNEQFF	.	.	TRBJ2-1	TRBV30	13
TGTGCCAGCAGCCCCCTCCCAGGGGAGGCCTACGAGCAGTACTTC	CASSPLPGEAYEQYF	.	.	TRBJ2-7	TRBV7-6	15
TGTGCTAGTGGTTCAGGACTAGCGGGCTACAATGAGCAGTTCTTC	CASGSGLAGYNEQFF	TRBD2	many	TRBJ2-1	TRBV12-5	15
TGTGCCACCAGTGAGAGGGGAGGGGGCCAAGAGACCCAGTACTTC	CATSERGGGQETQYF	.	many	TRBJ2-5	TRBV24-1	15
TGTGCCAGCAGTCCGACTAGCGTTTCCTACAATGAGCAGTTCTTC	CASSPTSVSYNEQFF	TRBD2	many	TRBJ2-1	TRBV12-3/TRBV12-4	15
TGTGCCAGCGGTGGGAGGGCCAATCAGCCCCAGCATTTT	CASGGRANQPQHF	.	many	TRBJ1-5	TRBV7-2	13
TGTGCCAGCAAGGGGCTAGCGGGAGTCCACAATGAGCAGTTCTTC	CASKGLAGVHNEQFF	TRBD2	few	TRBJ2-1	TRBV3-1	15